This T cell receptor (beta chain) was identified during a study of somatic mutations in cytotoxic T cells in rheumatoid arthritis. Germline-derived CDR1 and CDR2 are SGDLS and YYNGEE. V was cut by 0 bases and J by 5 bases, with 8 bases left in between. CDR3 length: 13 amino acids. Overall study results and limits: CD8+ T cells showed clonality that did not differ significantly between patients with rheumatoid arthritis and age-matched healthy controls. An age-related increase in CD8+ clonality was seen in rheumatoid arthritis patients but not in healthy controls. Researchers did not know the antigen targets of the expanded CD8+ clones. For about an eighth of the roughly 60 patients, a single CD8+ clone accounted for more than 20% of CD8+ cells.

This clone was recorded a few times. Its target is unknown. Clones were read by immunoSEQ multiplex PCR, and TCRdb kept only the in-frame ones, dropping some. The sample includes approximately 24,000 clones, roughly 70% seen only once; the top ten take more than 7.5%. The sequence was obtained from a woman aged 18 to 35 in good health. Sequenced sample: CD8+ T cells sorted from blood. The V call is TRBV9, the J call TRBJ1-1, with D possibly being TRBD1 (5 bases). The DNA of the CDR3 is TGTGCCAGCAGCGTAGGAGGGGCAACTGAAGCTTTCTTT. It encodes CASSVGGATEAFF.